Listed below are T cell receptor beta chains from one sample, sequenced in a study of blood T cell repertoires in COVID-19. TCRdb's table, derived via immunoSEQ multiplex PCR, lists solely in-frame clones and lacks some. The table has 99,000 or so clones, about 91% seen once. The source material was peripheral blood. The receptor source for this set is a human donor in a cohort sampled during active COVID-19. The CDR3 runs from the conserved cysteine through the conserved F or W. A D gene is named only where the DNA matches it firmly. Clone size, where shown, is once, few, many, or a class for clones that have expanded.

abundance: -
j_gene: TRBJ2-7
d_gene: TRBD2
v_gene: TRBV5-1
CDR3aa: CASSHNSGGRDEQYF
CDR3nt: TGCGCCAGCAGCCACAATAGCGGGGGGCGCGACGAGCAGTACTTC

abundance: -
j_gene: TRBJ1-4
d_gene: -
v_gene: TRBV15
CDR3aa: CATSREAENEKLFF
CDR3nt: TGTGCCACCAGCAGAGAGGCGGAAAATGAAAAACTGTTTTTT

abundance: -
j_gene: TRBJ1-4
d_gene: TRBD1
v_gene: TRBV5-4
CDR3aa: CASSLWTGRVATNEKLFF
CDR3nt: TGTGCCAGCAGCTTGTGGACAGGGCGGGTTGCAACTAATGAAAAACTGTTTTTT

abundance: few
j_gene: TRBJ2-7
d_gene: -
v_gene: TRBV5-1
CDR3aa: CASSARDSIGDYEQYF
CDR3nt: TGCGCCAGCAGCGCGCGGGACAGCATAGGGGACTACGAGCAGTACTTC

abundance: once
j_gene: TRBJ2-7
d_gene: -
v_gene: TRBV5-6
CDR3aa: CASSLRSSGPSYEQYF
CDR3nt: TGTGCCAGCAGCTTGAGGTCGTCAGGCCCTTCCTACGAGCAGTACTTC

abundance: -
j_gene: TRBJ2-1
d_gene: TRBD1
v_gene: TRBV7-9
CDR3aa: CASSLEGATYNEQFF
CDR3nt: TGTGCCAGCAGCTTAGAGGGGGCCACCTACAATGAGCAGTTCTTC

abundance: -
j_gene: TRBJ2-7
d_gene: TRBD1
v_gene: TRBV15
CDR3aa: CATSRDRGLYEQYF
CDR3nt: TGTGCCACCAGCAGGGACAGGGGGCTATACGAGCAGTACTTC

abundance: -
j_gene: TRBJ1-5
d_gene: TRBD1
v_gene: TRBV19
CDR3aa: CASKGQGIEPQHF
CDR3nt: TGTGCCAGTAAAGGACAGGGTATTGAGCCCCAGCATTTT

abundance: -
j_gene: TRBJ2-3
d_gene: -
v_gene: TRBV7-9
CDR3aa: CASRPDRNTDTQYF
CDR3nt: TGTGCCAGCAGACCCGACAGGAACACAGATACGCAGTATTTT

abundance: -
j_gene: TRBJ2-2
d_gene: -
v_gene: TRBV18
CDR3aa: CASSGSGELFF
CDR3nt: TGTGCCAGCTCAGGTAGCGGGGAGCTGTTTTTT

abundance: once
j_gene: TRBJ2-7
d_gene: -
v_gene: TRBV21-1
CDR3aa: CASSPIPGLAGRGYEQYF
CDR3nt: TGTGCCAGCAGCCCTATTCCGGGACTAGCGGGGAGGGGTTACGAGCAGTACTTC

abundance: -
j_gene: TRBJ2-3
d_gene: TRBD2
v_gene: TRBV7-9
CDR3aa: CASSSGLRGDTQYF
CDR3nt: TGTGCCAGCAGCTCGGGACTAAGGGGAGATACGCAGTATTTT

abundance: few
j_gene: TRBJ2-7
d_gene: -
v_gene: TRBV30
CDR3aa: CAWGGFPYEQYF
CDR3nt: TGTGCCTGGGGCGGGTTCCCCTACGAGCAGTACTTC

abundance: once
j_gene: TRBJ2-1
d_gene: TRBD2
v_gene: TRBV14
CDR3aa: CASSQELAGVNNEQFF
CDR3nt: TGTGCCAGCAGCCAAGAACTAGCGGGAGTGAACAATGAGCAGTTCTTC

abundance: -
j_gene: TRBJ2-1
d_gene: -
v_gene: TRBV10-2
CDR3aa: CASRHNEQFF
CDR3nt: TGCGCCAGCAGACATAATGAGCAGTTCTTC

abundance: -
j_gene: TRBJ2-7
d_gene: -
v_gene: TRBV3-1/TRBV3-2
CDR3aa: CASSLQSWDNYEQYF
CDR3nt: TGTGCCAGCAGCCTACAATCCTGGGACAACTACGAGCAGTACTTC

abundance: -
j_gene: TRBJ1-3
d_gene: -
v_gene: TRBV3-1/TRBV3-2
CDR3aa: CASSRSGTGNTIYF
CDR3nt: TGTGCCAGCAGCCGATCAGGAACTGGAAACACCATATATTTT

abundance: -
j_gene: TRBJ2-7
d_gene: -
v_gene: TRBV4-1
CDR3aa: CASSQAKAYEQYF
CDR3nt: TGCGCCAGCAGCCAAGCGAAAGCTTACGAGCAGTACTTC

abundance: -
j_gene: TRBJ1-4
d_gene: -
v_gene: TRBV7-9
CDR3aa: CASSPRAGKGEKLFF
CDR3nt: TGTGCCAGCAGCCCCCGGGCAGGGAAGGGTGAAAAACTGTTTTTT

abundance: -
j_gene: TRBJ2-1
d_gene: TRBD2
v_gene: TRBV19
CDR3aa: CASSISAGGPNEQFF
CDR3nt: TGTGCCAGTAGTATCTCCGCGGGAGGCCCCAATGAGCAGTTCTTC

abundance: -
j_gene: TRBJ2-1
d_gene: -
v_gene: TRBV6-1
CDR3aa: CASSEVWASYNEQFF
CDR3nt: TGTGCCAGCAGTGAAGTATGGGCCTCCTACAATGAGCAGTTCTTC

abundance: once
j_gene: TRBJ1-3
d_gene: -
v_gene: TRBV27
CDR3aa: CASSSLGAPGNTIYF
CDR3nt: TGTGCCAGCAGTTCGTTAGGGGCCCCTGGAAACACCATATATTTT

abundance: -
j_gene: TRBJ2-7
d_gene: TRBD1
v_gene: TRBV6-2/TRBV6-3
CDR3aa: CASSSNTGVFYEQYF
CDR3nt: TGTGCCAGCAGTTCGAACACAGGGGTTTTCTACGAGCAGTACTTC

abundance: -
j_gene: TRBJ1-4
d_gene: -
v_gene: TRBV30
CDR3aa: CAWSDLNEKLFF
CDR3nt: TGTGCCTGGAGTGACTTAAATGAAAAACTGTTTTTT

abundance: -
j_gene: TRBJ2-7
d_gene: -
v_gene: TRBV3-1/TRBV3-2
CDR3aa: CASSQVEGEQYF
CDR3nt: TGTGCCAGCAGCCAAGTCGAGGGCGAGCAGTACTTC

abundance: -
j_gene: TRBJ2-3
d_gene: -
v_gene: TRBV2
CDR3aa: CARGETDRTDTQYF
CDR3nt: TGTGCCAGGGGGGAAACGGACAGAACAGATACGCAGTATTTT

abundance: -
j_gene: TRBJ2-1
d_gene: TRBD2
v_gene: TRBV5-1
CDR3aa: CASSWGLENNEQFF
CDR3nt: TGCGCCAGCAGCTGGGGACTAGAAAACAATGAGCAGTTCTTC

abundance: once
j_gene: TRBJ1-1
d_gene: -
v_gene: TRBV29-1
CDR3aa: CSVEDPWADTEAFF
CDR3nt: TGCAGCGTTGAAGATCCATGGGCAGACACTGAAGCTTTCTTT

abundance: -
j_gene: TRBJ2-7
d_gene: TRBD1
v_gene: TRBV10-3
CDR3aa: CAIKGTALGYEQYF
CDR3nt: TGTGCCATCAAGGGGACAGCACTTGGCTACGAGCAGTACTTC

abundance: once
j_gene: TRBJ2-5
d_gene: TRBD2
v_gene: TRBV18
CDR3aa: CASSPRASGIGETQYF
CDR3nt: TGTGCCAGCTCACCCAGGGCTAGCGGGATCGGGGAGACCCAGTACTTC

abundance: -
j_gene: TRBJ1-2
d_gene: TRBD1
v_gene: TRBV5-4
CDR3aa: CASSLDRGNGYTF
CDR3nt: TGTGCCAGCAGCCTAGACAGGGGGAATGGCTACACCTTC

abundance: -
j_gene: TRBJ2-5
d_gene: TRBD1
v_gene: TRBV7-9
CDR3aa: CASSHRTGDPQETQYF
CDR3nt: TGTGCCAGCAGCCATAGGACAGGGGATCCTCAAGAGACCCAGTACTTC

abundance: -
j_gene: TRBJ2-7
d_gene: -
v_gene: TRBV29-1
CDR3aa: CSVEDGSSYEQYF
CDR3nt: TGCAGCGTTGAAGATGGCAGCTCCTACGAGCAGTACTTC

abundance: -
j_gene: TRBJ2-1
d_gene: -
v_gene: TRBV5-4
CDR3aa: CASSFRQVIDNEQFF
CDR3nt: TGTGCCAGCAGCTTTCGACAGGTTATCGACAATGAGCAGTTCTTC

abundance: -
j_gene: TRBJ2-2
d_gene: TRBD2
v_gene: TRBV5-6
CDR3aa: CASSGLASWTGELFF
CDR3nt: TGTGCCAGCAGCGGACTAGCGTCTTGGACCGGGGAGCTGTTTTTT

abundance: -
j_gene: TRBJ2-3
d_gene: -
v_gene: TRBV4-3
CDR3aa: CASSQDNINTQYF
CDR3nt: TGCGCCAGCAGCCAAGACAACATTAATACGCAGTATTTT

abundance: -
j_gene: TRBJ2-2
d_gene: TRBD1
v_gene: TRBV12-5
CDR3aa: CASGRRLVDRGRTGELFF
CDR3nt: TGTGCTAGTGGGCGCCGTTTGGTGGACAGGGGCAGGACCGGGGAGCTGTTTTTT

abundance: -
j_gene: TRBJ2-7
d_gene: TRBD2
v_gene: TRBV19
CDR3aa: CASTLSWTSDEQYF
CDR3nt: TGTGCCAGTACTCTCTCCTGGACTAGCGACGAGCAGTACTTC

abundance: -
j_gene: TRBJ1-5
d_gene: -
v_gene: TRBV7-6
CDR3aa: CASSRGVGAHQPQHF
CDR3nt: TGTGCCAGCAGTCGTGGCGTAGGGGCGCATCAGCCCCAGCATTTT

abundance: -
j_gene: TRBJ1-2
d_gene: TRBD1
v_gene: TRBV6-5
CDR3aa: CASSSLDRANYGYTF
CDR3nt: TGTGCCAGCAGTTCTCTAGACAGGGCTAACTATGGCTACACCTTC

abundance: once
j_gene: TRBJ2-7
d_gene: -
v_gene: TRBV12-5
CDR3aa: CASGLGNTQGDEQYF
CDR3nt: TGTGCTAGTGGTTTGGGGAACACTCAGGGCGACGAGCAGTACTTC

abundance: once
j_gene: TRBJ2-7
d_gene: -
v_gene: TRBV28
CDR3aa: CASSSSDSYEQYF
CDR3nt: TGTGCCAGCAGTTCATCGGACAGCTACGAGCAGTACTTC

abundance: -
j_gene: TRBJ1-6
d_gene: TRBD1
v_gene: TRBV18
CDR3aa: CASSRLDRGDNSPLHF
CDR3nt: TGTGCCAGCTCACGCTTGGACAGGGGAGATAATTCACCCCTCCACTTT

abundance: -
j_gene: TRBJ2-5
d_gene: -
v_gene: TRBV9
CDR3aa: CASGQTAQETQYF
CDR3nt: TGTGCCAGCGGACAGACAGCACAAGAGACCCAGTACTTC

abundance: -
j_gene: TRBJ2-1
d_gene: TRBD2
v_gene: TRBV5-4
CDR3aa: CASSLGASGSQQFF
CDR3nt: TGTGCCAGCAGCTTGGGTGCTAGCGGGAGTCAGCAGTTCTTC

abundance: -
j_gene: TRBJ2-7
d_gene: -
v_gene: TRBV4-3
CDR3aa: CASSQGLQGYEQYF
CDR3nt: TGCGCCAGCAGCCAAGGTCTACAGGGATACGAGCAGTACTTC

abundance: once
j_gene: TRBJ2-2
d_gene: -
v_gene: TRBV4-3
CDR3aa: CASSPISGELFF
CDR3nt: TGCGCCAGCAGCCCTATTTCCGGGGAGCTGTTTTTT

abundance: -
j_gene: TRBJ1-5
d_gene: -
v_gene: TRBV3-1/TRBV3-2
CDR3aa: CASSQGLGAVQPQHF
CDR3nt: TGTGCCAGCAGCCAAGGTCTAGGGGCCGTTCAGCCCCAGCATTTT

abundance: -
j_gene: TRBJ2-3
d_gene: -
v_gene: TRBV3-1/TRBV3-2
CDR3aa: CASSRQGPGLTDTQYF
CDR3nt: TGTGCCAGCAGCCGCCAGGGGCCGGGTCTCACAGATACGCAGTATTTT

abundance: once
j_gene: TRBJ1-3
d_gene: -
v_gene: TRBV4-3
CDR3aa: CASSQKGVSGNTIYF
CDR3nt: TGCGCCAGCAGCCAGAAAGGGGTCTCCGGAAACACCATATATTTT

abundance: -
j_gene: TRBJ1-4
d_gene: TRBD1
v_gene: TRBV7-9
CDR3aa: CASSDITGQGEKLFF
CDR3nt: TGTGCCAGCAGCGATATTACCGGACAGGGGGAAAAACTGTTTTTT

abundance: -
j_gene: TRBJ2-2
d_gene: -
v_gene: TRBV3-1/TRBV3-2
CDR3aa: CASSQAPGTNTGELFF
CDR3nt: TGTGCCAGCAGCCAAGCCCCGGGAACCAACACCGGGGAGCTGTTTTTT

abundance: -
j_gene: TRBJ2-1
d_gene: TRBD2
v_gene: TRBV6-2/TRBV6-3
CDR3aa: CASSTGLVGNEQFF
CDR3nt: TGTGCCAGCAGTACCGGACTAGTAGGGAATGAGCAGTTCTTC

abundance: -
j_gene: TRBJ1-5
d_gene: -
v_gene: TRBV4-1
CDR3aa: CASSQDGGFGNQPQHF
CDR3nt: TGCGCCAGCAGCCAAGATGGAGGGTTTGGCAATCAGCCCCAGCATTTT

abundance: -
j_gene: TRBJ1-2
d_gene: -
v_gene: TRBV7-8
CDR3aa: CASSLVRAGGYTF
CDR3nt: TGTGCCAGCAGCTTAGTGAGGGCGGGGGGCTACACCTTC